The 31 T cell receptor beta chains below all came from one sample that was sequenced in a study of blood T cell repertoires in COVID-19. TCRdb keeps only in-frame clones here, not all; method: immunoSEQ multiplex PCR. The data show 30,000 to 35,000 clones, with about four fifths seen just once and approximately 3.3% held by the top ten. Material for sequencing was peripheral blood. The receptors were sampled from a man between 50 and 59 years old with acute or convalescent COVID-19.

The chain has TRBV6-1 and TRBJ2-5, with 7 bases matching TRBD1. The V gene end was trimmed by 3 bases and the J gene end by 4 bases; junction bases not matched to a gene: 2. Looked up from germline, CDR1 is MNHNS and CDR2 is SASEGT. The CDR3 consists of 13 residues. CDR3 nucleotides: TGTGCCAGCAGTGATGGGACAGTAGAGACCCAGTACTTC. It is translated as CASSDGTVETQYF.

There are a few counts of this clone. This chain uses TRBV7-6 with TRBJ2-2; a weak D match, TRBD1 (6 bases). CDR3 size: 14 residues. Germline CDR1 is SGHVS and CDR2 is FNYEAQ. V lost 5 bases and J 7 bases, leaving 14 bases between the germline ends. The CDR3: CASSRTGWDGELFF. The CDR3 coding sequence is TGTGCCAGCAGCAGAACAGGGTGGGACGGGGAGCTGTTTTTT.

V and J are TRBV11-2 and TRBJ2-1; 9 nucleotides match TRBD1. V was clipped by 5 bases and J by 5 bases; unmatched bases: 10. Per germline, CDR1 SGHAT and CDR2 FQNNGV. The CDR3 is 16 residues long. The CDR3 DNA sequence: TGTGCCAGCAGCAACCCACAGGGGGCGAGTGACAATGAGCAGTTCTTC. Its protein product is CASSNPQGASDNEQFF.

In nucleotides, the CDR3 is TGCGCCAGCAGGCGAGGAGGAGAGACCCAGTACTTC. Protein sequence: CASRRGGETQYF. The rearrangement joins TRBV5-1 to TRBJ2-5; perhaps TRBD2 as D (5 bases). From germline, CDR1 is SGHRS and CDR2 YFSETQ. V gave up 5 bases and J gave up 4 bases, with 9 bases separating them. The CDR3 is 12 residues long.

V gene TRBV5-6 combines with J gene TRBJ1-2, with D uncertain. The germline V and J ends were trimmed by 7 bases and 4 bases, with 20 bases remaining between them. Germline V gene data show CDR1 as SGHDT and CDR2 as YYEEEE. The CDR3 contains 15 residues. The chain's CDR3 is CASGSQNSFPYGYTF. Written as DNA, the CDR3 is TGTGCCAGCGGATCACAGAACAGTTTCCCCTATGGCTACACCTTC.

CDR3 sequence reads: CASSLIFYGYTF. The CDR3 DNA sequence: TGTGCCAGCAGCCTTATCTTCTATGGCTACACCTTC. The V and J genes are TRBV9 and TRBJ1-2, with D unclear. V was pared by 4 bases and J by 4 bases, with 8 bases between. This CDR3 spans 12 amino acids. CDR1 and CDR2 (germline): SGDLS, YYNGEE.

This rearrangement joins TRBV3-1 (or the pseudogene TRBV3-2) to TRBJ2-3; 8 nucleotides line up with TRBD2. V trimming: 4 bases; J trimming: 2 bases; junction bases outside the gene matches: 8. The CDR3 runs 16 residues. The V gene's germline CDR1 is LGHDT and CDR2 YNNKEL (reference sequence). CDR3 sequence (DNA): TGTGCCAGCAGCCCTCTAGCGGGTTCCTTCACAGATACGCAGTATTTT. This gives the protein CASSPLAGSFTDTQYF.

This clone occurred a few times. The CDR3 sequence: CASSLLSDEQFF. CDR3 DNA sequence: TGTGCCAGCAGCTTATTGTCCGATGAGCAGTTCTTC. The gene calls are TRBV7-9 and TRBJ2-1; D ambiguous. This CDR3 contains 12 residues. The V and J ends lost 2 bases and 8 bases respectively, with 7 bases between them. The germline V gene has CDR1 SEHNR and CDR2 FQNEAQ (reference sequence).

The V and J genes are TRBV11-2 and TRBJ2-3; D remains unclear. Trimming took 0 bases from V and 5 from J, leaving 21 bases between them. CDR1 SGHAT and CDR2 FQNNGV come from the germline V gene. CDR3 length equals 18 residues. As DNA, the CDR3 is TGTGCCAGCAGCTTAGAACCCCTTACAGTGGGCTTAATAGATACGCAGTATTTT. It encodes CASSLEPLTVGLIDTQYF.

The chain is built from TRBV5-1 and TRBJ2-2, with D unclear. Deletions cut 0 bases from V and 2 bases from J, with 11 bases between. The CDR3 consists of 16 residues. Germline values: CDR1 SGHRS, CDR2 YFSETQ. The CDR3 nucleotides are TGCGCCAGCAGCTTGGAAGGTCGACTTAACACCGGGGAGCTGTTTTTT. Protein product: CASSLEGRLNTGELFF. Variable domain in full (rest from reference TRBV5-1 and TRBJ2-2): KAGVTQTPRYLIKTRGQQVTLSCSPISGHRSVSWYQQTPGQGLQFLFEYFSETQRNKGNFPGRFSGRQFSNSRSEMNVSTLELGDSALYLCASSLEGRLNTGELFFGEGSRLTVL.

This chain connects TRBV28 to TRBJ1-2; D perhaps matches TRBD1 (5 bases). Deletions cut 3 bases from V and 8 bases from J, with 10 bases between. The CDR3 loop spans 12 amino acids. Germline V gene lookup returns CDR1 MDHEN and CDR2 SYDVKM. CDR3 in amino acids: CASSFGGRGYTF. Here the CDR3 DNA reads TGTGCCAGCAGTTTCGGGGGACGGGGCTACACCTTC.

The chain has TRBV30 and TRBJ2-3; the match to TRBD2 covers 11 bases. V was clipped by 4 bases and J by 8 bases; unmatched bases: 14. Germline V lookup: CDR1 GTSNPN, CDR2 SVGIG (reference sequence). This CDR3 comprises 16 residues. The DNA of the CDR3 is TGTGCCTGGATGAGACTAGGTAGCGGGGGGGTAGGTACGCAGTATTTT. This gives the protein CAWMRLGSGGVGTQYF.

The chain is built from TRBV2 and TRBJ1-5; 7 bases are a match to TRBD1. There are 14 residues in the CDR3. J was trimmed by 7 bases and V by 6 bases; bases with no gene match: 9. Germline V gene data show CDR1 as SNHLY and CDR2 as FYNNEI. CDR3 loop: CASSRDRVGQPQHF. The CDR3 DNA sequence: TGTGCCAGCAGCCGAGACAGGGTAGGGCAGCCCCAGCATTTT.

The rearrangement joins TRBV5-4 to TRBJ2-2, with TRBD2 matching 12 bases. The CDR3 spans 16 residues. Germline V lookup: CDR1 SGHNT, CDR2 YYREEE (reference sequence). The V gene end was trimmed by 2 bases and the J gene end by 5 bases; junction bases not matched to a gene: 4. The CDR3, as DNA: TGTGCCAGCAGCTTTAGACTAGCGGGAGTTACCGGGGAGCTGTTTTTT. This translates into CASSFRLAGVTGELFF.

The chain links TRBV3-1 (or the pseudogene TRBV3-2) to TRBJ1-5; maybe TRBD1 (5 bases). V lost 4 bases and J lost 7, with 14 bases in between. Germline-derived CDR1 and CDR2 are LGHDT and YNNKEL (reference sequence). The CDR3 length is 14 residues. CDR3 protein: CASSPGGERQPQHF. CDR3 sequence (DNA): TGTGCCAGCAGCCCCGGGGGGGAAAGGCAGCCCCAGCATTTT.

The rearrangement uses TRBV6-5 and TRBJ1-2; 7 nucleotides match TRBD1. J was trimmed by 8 bases and V by 6 bases; bases with no gene match: 12. CDR3 size: 14 residues. Germline V gene lookup returns CDR1 MNHEY and CDR2 SVGAGI. The CDR3 is CASRTLTGFGGYTF. CDR3 coding DNA: TGTGCCAGCAGGACTCTGACAGGGTTCGGCGGCTACACCTTC.

The gene calls are TRBV6-6 and TRBJ2-7, with D perhaps matching TRBD1 (6 bases). The CDR3 runs 13 residues. The V and J ends lost 7 bases and 0 bases respectively, with 10 bases between them. Germline CDR1 is MNHNY and CDR2 is SVGAGI (reference sequence). The CDR3 is CASTGQSSYEQYF. CDR3 in DNA: TGTGCCAGCACCGGACAGAGCTCCTACGAGCAGTACTTC.

The table lists this clone with a count of one. The genes are TRBV19 and TRBJ1-6; TRBD1 aligns across 7 bases. CDR1 is LNHDA and CDR2 is SQIVND in the germline V gene (reference sequence). Trimming at V came to 6 bases and at J to 7 bases, leaving 6 bases not matched to a gene. The CDR3 has 14 amino acids. CDR3 residues: CASRTTGSNSPLHF. The CDR3 DNA follows: TGTGCCAGTAGGACGACAGGGTCAAATTCACCCCTCCACTTT.

This clone has only one observation. The genes are TRBV2 and TRBJ2-1; 11 nucleotides align to TRBD2. The ends lost 7 bases at V and 5 bases at J; junction bases unmatched: 10. Germline-derived CDR1 and CDR2 are SNHLY and FYNNEI. This CDR3 spans 16 amino acids. As DNA, the CDR3 is TGTGCCAGCAATAAACCGGGGACTAGCGGCCACAATGAGCAGTTCTTC. Translation gives CASNKPGTSGHNEQFF.

V and J are TRBV24-1 and TRBJ2-1, with TRBD2 identical over 10 bases. The CDR3 totals 15 residues. Per germline, CDR1 KGHDR and CDR2 SFDVKD. V shed 5 bases, J shed 6 bases, and the junction held 6 bases outside the gene matches. The DNA for the CDR3 is TGTGCCACCAGTGGGTTAGCGGGAGGTATCAATGAGCAGTTCTTC. As protein: CATSGLAGGINEQFF.

The V and J genes are TRBV10-3 and TRBJ2-3; TRBD2 aligns across 10 bases. The CDR3 length is 14 residues. The V segment lost 6 bases and the J segment 5 bases; nucleotides outside the gene matches: 5. Germline lookup yields CDR1 ENHRY and CDR2 SYGVKD. The CDR3 DNA sequence: TGTGCCATCAGGAGCGGGGGGGCCGGAGATACGCAGTATTTT. Its protein product is CAIRSGGAGDTQYF.

The J gene is TRBJ2-1, the V gene TRBV4-2; possible D gene TRBD2, 5 bases. Per germline, CDR1 LGHNA and CDR2 YNFKEQ. The CDR3 contains 15 residues. V shed 0 bases and J shed 10 bases, with 16 bases lying between them. CDR3 sequence: CASSQDEEGAWEQFF. The CDR3 DNA reads as TGTGCCAGCAGCCAAGATGAAGAGGGAGCGTGGGAGCAGTTCTTC.

This chain connects TRBV10-3 to TRBJ1-6; TRBD1 matches at 8 bases. This CDR3 has 14 residues. Unmatched junction bases numbered 5, after V lost 6 bases and J lost 7 bases. CDR1 is ENHRY and CDR2 is SYGVKD in the germline V gene. CDR3 region: CAIRGGQENSPLHF. The DNA for the CDR3 is TGTGCCATCAGGGGGGGACAGGAGAATTCACCCCTCCACTTT.

The genes are TRBV5-1 and TRBJ1-4; 8 bases match TRBD1. Per germline, CDR1 SGHRS and CDR2 YFSETQ. V lost 2 bases and J lost 8; bases outside the gene matches: 8. This CDR3 comprises 15 residues. The chain's CDR3 is CASSLLGQGGEKLFF. CDR3 DNA: TGCGCCAGCAGCTTACTCGGACAGGGAGGGGAAAAACTGTTTTTT.

The V call is TRBV15, the J call TRBJ2-1; tentatively, D is TRBD1 (5 bases). The V gene's germline CDR1 is LNHNV and CDR2 YYDKDF (reference sequence). V was trimmed by 0 bases and J by 4 bases, leaving 10 bases between them. This CDR3 region has 15 residues. This CDR3 reads CATSRDRGPYNEQFF. CDR3 bases: TGTGCCACCAGCAGAGATAGGGGCCCTTACAATGAGCAGTTCTTC. Full variable domain (remainder filled in from reference TRBV15 and TRBJ2-1): DAMVIQNPRYQVTQFGKPVTLSCSQTLNHNVMYWYQQKSSQAPKLLFHYYDKDFNNEADTPDNFQSRRPNTSFCFLDIRSPGLGDTAMYLCATSRDRGPYNEQFFGPGTRLTVL.

The chain combines TRBV12-3 or TRBV12-4 with TRBJ1-2; tentatively, D is TRBD1 (6 bases). V dropped 7 bases and J dropped 11 bases, with 17 bases sitting between them. This CDR3 has 12 residues. The CDR3 is CASTKDGGQYTF. As DNA, the CDR3 is TGTGCCAGCACCAAAGACGGGGGGCAGTACACCTTC.

J is TRBJ1-3 and V is TRBV6-5; a possible D gene is TRBD1 (5 bases). The V gene lost 5 bases and the J gene lost 4 bases, with 15 bases spanning the gap. CDR3 length equals 15 residues. The germline gives CDR1 MNHEY, CDR2 SVGAGI. The CDR3 DNA sequence: TGTGCCAGCAGTACCGCGGCAGGGTTCGGAAACACCATATATTTT. This gives the protein CASSTAAGFGNTIYF.

V usage is TRBV19 and J usage is TRBJ2-5, with 12 nucleotides matching TRBD1. The CDR3 totals 16 residues. V was clipped by 5 bases and J by 7 bases; unmatched bases: 11. From germline, CDR1 is LNHDA and CDR2 SQIVND (reference sequence). CDR3: CASSDPGQGAGWTQYF. CDR3 coding DNA: TGTGCCAGTAGTGATCCGGGACAGGGGGCGGGTTGGACCCAGTACTTC. Complete variable domain (other parts from reference TRBV19 and TRBJ2-5): DGGITQSPKYLFRKEGQNVTLSCEQNLNHDAMYWYRQDPGQGLRLIYYSQIVNDFQKGDIAEGYSVSREKKESFPLTVTSAQKNPTAFYLCASSDPGQGAGWTQYFGPGTRLLVL.

This clone was seen only a few times. This same CDR3 is encoded by further DNA sequences in the sample. The chain couples TRBV27 to TRBJ2-7, with D possibly matching TRBD1 (5 bases). Germline CDR1 reads MNHEY; CDR2 reads SMNVEV (reference sequence). V was clipped by 0 bases and J by 0 bases, with 9 bases between them. The CDR3 contains 15 residues. The CDR3: CASSLSTGYSYEQYF. As DNA, the CDR3 is TGTGCCAGCAGTTTATCAACAGGCTACTCCTACGAGCAGTACTTC.

The CDR3 nucleotides read TGTGCCAGCAGTGACGGGACAGGGTCTAGCACAGATACGCAGTATTTT. Translation: CASSDGTGSSTDTQYF. This chain joins TRBV2 and TRBJ2-3, with 9 bases fitting TRBD1. V was clipped by 3 bases and J by 0 bases; unmatched bases: 4. This CDR3 has 16 residues. Per germline, CDR1 SNHLY and CDR2 FYNNEI. The full variable domain, with the rest looked up from reference TRBV2 and TRBJ2-3, is EPEVTQTPSHQVTQMGQEVILRCVPISNHLYFYWYRQILGQKVEFLVSFYNNEISEKSEIFDDQFSVERPDGSNFTLKIRSTKLEDSAMYFCASSDGTGSSTDTQYFGPGTRLTVL.

CDR3 sequence reads: CAISESYRENEQFF. CDR3 DNA: TGTGCCATCAGTGAGTCCTACAGGGAAAATGAGCAGTTCTTC. This rearrangement joins TRBV10-3 to TRBJ2-1; D is perhaps TRBD1 (6 bases). Germline V gives CDR1 ENHRY, CDR2 SYGVKD. The V and J ends lost 0 bases and 7 bases respectively, with 10 bases between them. The CDR3 loop spans 14 amino acids.